The next 8 T cell receptor beta chains were all read from a single sample in a study of cytomegalovirus exposure and HLA in healthy donors. Amplification used 60 Vbeta primers and 13 Jbeta primers. Only in-frame clones appear in the TCRdb table, and some are missing; sequencing was by immunoSEQ multiplex PCR. The sample yields approximately 81,000 clones, 70% to 80% seen once. Sequenced input: PBMCs. These receptors were taken from a middle-aged man in good health and CMV-seropositive.

This clone appeared a single time. This sequence joins TRBV5-6 and TRBJ1-2; D might be TRBD1 (5 bases). V lost 4 bases to trimming and J lost 4 bases, with 11 bases between them. CDR1 is SGHDT and CDR2 is YYEEEE in the germline V gene. This CDR3 contains 13 residues. CDR3 amino acids: CASSRGAGYGYTF. The CDR3 DNA reads TGTGCCAGCAGCCGCGGGGCGGGCTATGGCTACACCTTC.

The genes are TRBV4-1 and TRBJ2-1; 8 positions match TRBD2. CDR1 MGHRA and CDR2 YSYEKL come from the germline V gene. The V segment lost 4 bases and the J segment 5 bases; nucleotides outside the gene matches: 10. This CDR3 is 16 amino acids long. CDR3 bases: TGCGCCAGCAGCCCCCTGGGACTAGGAGCGAACAATGAGCAGTTCTTC. This codes for CASSPLGLGANNEQFF.

The genes are TRBV6-5 and TRBJ2-5; 8 bases line up with TRBD1. CDR1 MNHEY and CDR2 SVGAGI come from the germline V gene. This CDR3 comprises 12 residues. V lost 6 bases and J lost 5; bases outside the gene matches: 2. This CDR3 is CASSRGPETQYF. In DNA form, the CDR3 reads TGTGCCAGCAGCAGGGGGCCTGAGACCCAGTACTTC.

J is TRBJ2-7 and V is TRBV28, with 8 bases identical to TRBD2. The trim removed 7 bases at V and 9 bases at J, leaving 8 bases unmatched. Germline V CDR1 and CDR2: MDHEN, SYDVKM. CDR3 length: 12 residues. The CDR3 nucleotides read TGTGCCAGCAATTCGAGACTAGCGAGGCAGTACTTC. Its translation: CASNSRLARQYF.

The V call is TRBV5-4, the J call TRBJ2-7, with 7 nucleotides matching TRBD2. The junction had 9 bases not matched to a gene; V was cut back by 6 bases and J by 3 bases. This CDR3 has 14 residues. In germline, CDR1 is SGHNT, CDR2 YYREEE (reference sequence). CDR3 DNA: TGTGCCAGCACCCTAGGACTAGAAAGCTACGAGCAGTACTTC. Its protein product is CASTLGLESYEQYF.

The rearrangement links TRBV4-3 to TRBJ2-7, with TRBD1 matching over 8 bases. With V trimmed by 0 bases and J by 3 bases, 10 bases remained unmatched. Germline loops: CDR1 LGHNA, CDR2 YSLEER. CDR3 size: 17 residues. In nucleotides, the CDR3 is TGCGCCAGCAGCCAAGATAGGTCGGACAGGGTGATCTACGAGCAGTACTTC. Amino acids: CASSQDRSDRVIYEQYF.

The rearrangement uses TRBV7-6 and TRBJ2-3; D is uncertain. This CDR3 is 16 amino acids long. Trimming pared 3 bases from V and 11 bases from J, leaving 24 bases between. Germline-derived CDR1 and CDR2 are SGHVS and FNYEAQ. The CDR3 DNA reads as TGTGCCAGCAGCTTCGCCGGCAGCTCGACAACCGCAGGGCAGTATTTT. Translated, it gives CASSFAGSSTTAGQYF.

This rearrangement joins TRBV5-6 to TRBJ1-6, with D possibly being TRBD1 (6 bases). Germline CDR1 SGHDT, CDR2 YYEEEE. The CDR3 loop spans 16 amino acids. Between the trimmed V and J ends, which lost 1 base and 8 bases, there was a span of 16 bases. CDR3 sequence reads: CASSLSGVEWDSPLHF. The CDR3, as DNA: TGTGCCAGCAGCTTGTCAGGGGTTGAATGGGATTCACCCCTCCACTTT.